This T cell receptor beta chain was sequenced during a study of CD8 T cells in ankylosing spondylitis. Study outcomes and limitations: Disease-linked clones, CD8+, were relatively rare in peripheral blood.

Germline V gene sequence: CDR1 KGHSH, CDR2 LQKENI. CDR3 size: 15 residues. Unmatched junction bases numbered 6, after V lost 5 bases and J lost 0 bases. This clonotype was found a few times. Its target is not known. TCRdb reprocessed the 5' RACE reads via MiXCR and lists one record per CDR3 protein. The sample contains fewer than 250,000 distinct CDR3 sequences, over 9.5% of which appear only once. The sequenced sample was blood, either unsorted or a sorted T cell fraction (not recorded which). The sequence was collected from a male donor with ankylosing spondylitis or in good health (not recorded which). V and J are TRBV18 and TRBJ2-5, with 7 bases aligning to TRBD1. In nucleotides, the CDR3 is TGTGCCAGCTCAGGCTTGGGACAGTACCAAGAGACCCAGTACTTC. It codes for CASSGLGQYQETQYF. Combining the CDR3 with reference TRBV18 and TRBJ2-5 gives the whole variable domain NAGVMQNPRHLVRRRGQEARLRCSPMKGHSHVYWYRQLPEEGLKFMVYLQKENIIDESGMPKERFSAEFPKEGPSILRIQQVVRGDSAAYFCASSGLGQYQETQYFGPGTRLLVL.